The 13 T cell receptor beta chains below all came from one sample that was sequenced in a study of metastatic and nonmetastatic thyroid tumors. From the PCR reads, TCRdb re-called clones with MiXCR. The profile covers 34,000 or so clones, with about 18% appearing a single time and about 7.6% taken by the ten largest. Each patient came to thyroid surgery without any prior treatment (of any kind). The specimen was blood. Receptor source: a female donor with papillary thyroid cancer or a benign thyroid nodule (not recorded which). Some clones in this sample may be carry-over from other donors' samples.

This clone turned up a few times. The rearrangement uses TRBV7-9 and TRBJ2-7; no reliable D call. The germline CDR1 and CDR2 sequences are SEHNR and FQNEAQ (reference sequence). The V end lost 1 base, the J end lost 2 bases, and 3 bases lay between the germline ends. This CDR3 has 12 residues. CDR3: CASSLVPYEQYF. In nucleotides, the CDR3 is TGTGCCAGCAGCTTAGTACCCTACGAGCAGTACTTC.

The chain carries TRBV20-1 and TRBJ1-1, with D unresolved. Germline CDR1 reads DFQATT; CDR2 reads SNEGSKA (reference sequence). This CDR3 spans 13 amino acids. V lost 1 base to trimming and J lost 0 bases, with 6 bases between them. This CDR3 reads CSARGRMNTEAFF. The CDR3 nucleotides are TGCAGTGCTAGAGGCAGGATGAACACTGAAGCTTTCTTT.

Relative to its sample, this clone is medium-sized. This chain connects TRBV6-4 to TRBJ2-2, with no clear D. The germline V gene has CDR1 MRHNA and CDR2 SNTAGT. CDR3 size: 13 residues. Trimming removed 0 bases at V and 4 bases at J, with 3 bases between. The CDR3 spells CASSDSSTGELFF. Written as DNA, the CDR3 is TGTGCCAGCAGTGACTCGAGCACCGGGGAGCTGTTTTTT.

This clone was counted ten times or more. This chain connects TRBV4-2 to TRBJ2-1; 10 positions agree with TRBD2. V dropped 2 bases and J dropped 0; count of bases not matched to a gene: 16. The germline CDR1 and CDR2 sequences are LGHNA and YNFKEQ. The CDR3 has 21 residues. CDR3 in DNA: TGTGCCAGCAGCCAATTAGCGGCTAGCGGGGGTACTCCTAGCTCCTACAATGAGCAGTTCTTC. Translation gives CASSQLAASGGTPSSYNEQFF.

The genes are TRBV30 and TRBJ2-7, with 8 bases lining up with TRBD1. V trimming: 3 bases; J trimming: 4 bases; junction bases outside the gene matches: 11. From germline, CDR1 is GTSNPN and CDR2 SVGIG (reference sequence). The length of the CDR3 is 15 residues. In DNA form, the CDR3 reads TGTGCCTGGAGCTTACAGGGGGAAGGTTCTTACGAGCAGTACTTC. Protein sequence: CAWSLQGEGSYEQYF.

This clone has only a few counts. This sequence joins TRBV12-3 or TRBV12-4 and TRBJ2-7; D might be TRBD1 (5 bases). V lost 1 base to trimming and J lost 4 bases, with 11 bases between them. This CDR3 comprises 14 residues. CDR3 nucleotide sequence: TGTGCCAGCAGTTTAGGGACACCACCTTACGAGCAGTACTTC. Translation gives CASSLGTPPYEQYF.

This clone came up many times. V is TRBV7-6 and J is TRBJ2-1, with 9 bases that match TRBD2. Germline V gene lookup returns CDR1 SGHVS and CDR2 FNYEAQ. V lost 5 bases to trimming and J lost 10 bases; unmatched junction nucleotides: 12. The CDR3 has 15 amino acids. CDR3 nucleotide sequence: TGTGCCAGCAGCCCCCGGCTAGCGGGGACCAGAGAGCAGTTCTTC. This codes for CASSPRLAGTREQFF. Combining the CDR3 with reference TRBV7-6 and TRBJ2-1 gives the whole variable domain GAGVSQSPRYKVTKRGQDVALRCDPISGHVSLYWYRQALGQGPEFLTYFNYEAQQDKSGLPNDRFSAERPEGSISTLTIQRTEQRDSAMYRCASSPRLAGTREQFFGPGTRLTVL.

This clone has more than one count but fewer than ten. This rearrangement joins TRBV12-3 or TRBV12-4 to TRBJ1-1, with 9 bases matching TRBD1. V lost 3 bases, J lost 8 bases, and 7 bases stayed unmatched. CDR3 size: 14 residues. CDR3 loop: CASSFWDRVLEAFF. DNA of the CDR3: TGTGCCAGCAGTTTTTGGGACAGGGTCCTCGAAGCTTTCTTT.

This chain links TRBV25-1 with TRBJ1-2; 11 positions match TRBD1. V shed 2 bases and J 2 bases; nucleotides not matched to a gene: 10. Germline V lookup: CDR1 MGHDK, CDR2 SYGVNS. This CDR3 region has 18 residues. The CDR3, as DNA: TGTGCCAGCAGTGAAAACCGGGACAGGGGGGGATCAAACTATGGCTACACCTTC. It translates to CASSENRDRGGSNYGYTF.

This clone has just a few counts. The J gene is TRBJ2-7, the V gene TRBV6-2 or TRBV6-3; 8 bases fit TRBD1. Germline values: CDR1 MNHEY, CDR2 SVGEGT. V gave up 0 bases and J gave up 5 bases; unmatched junction bases: 9. The CDR3 sequence is 16 residues long. The CDR3 coding sequence is TGTGCCAGCAGTTACTCGATGGTCAGGGGGCGCGACGAGCAGTACTTC. It is translated as CASSYSMVRGRDEQYF.

V is TRBV6-4 and J is TRBJ1-2; D unclear. Per the germline V gene, CDR1 is MRHNA and CDR2 is SNTAGT. The length of the CDR3 is 16 residues. The ends were cut back, 7 bases at V and 2 bases at J, with 20 bases in the middle. CDR3 coding DNA: TGTGCCAGCAACCTCCAAGGGAACCCCGCGAACTATGGCTACACCTTC. Residues: CASNLQGNPANYGYTF.

This clone occurred many times. This CDR3 reads CASSSIWTVGVANYGYTF. As DNA, the CDR3 is TGTGCCAGCAGCTCCATCTGGACAGTGGGGGTTGCTAACTATGGCTACACCTTC. This chain uses TRBV7-9 with TRBJ1-2; D possibly corresponds to TRBD1 (6 bases). The V gene's germline CDR1 is SEHNR and CDR2 FQNEAQ (reference sequence). Deletions cut 4 bases from V and 0 bases from J, with 21 bases between. The CDR3 is 18 amino acids.

This sequence joins TRBV30 and TRBJ2-7; D is tentatively TRBD1 or TRBD2 (5 bases each). The CDR3 is 11 residues long. The germline V gene encodes CDR1 GTSNPN and CDR2 SVGIG (reference sequence). V was trimmed by 5 bases and J by 11 bases, leaving 16 bases between them. CDR3 bases: TGTGCCTGGGACCTCGGGACGGGGAAGTACTTC. It codes for CAWDLGTGKYF.